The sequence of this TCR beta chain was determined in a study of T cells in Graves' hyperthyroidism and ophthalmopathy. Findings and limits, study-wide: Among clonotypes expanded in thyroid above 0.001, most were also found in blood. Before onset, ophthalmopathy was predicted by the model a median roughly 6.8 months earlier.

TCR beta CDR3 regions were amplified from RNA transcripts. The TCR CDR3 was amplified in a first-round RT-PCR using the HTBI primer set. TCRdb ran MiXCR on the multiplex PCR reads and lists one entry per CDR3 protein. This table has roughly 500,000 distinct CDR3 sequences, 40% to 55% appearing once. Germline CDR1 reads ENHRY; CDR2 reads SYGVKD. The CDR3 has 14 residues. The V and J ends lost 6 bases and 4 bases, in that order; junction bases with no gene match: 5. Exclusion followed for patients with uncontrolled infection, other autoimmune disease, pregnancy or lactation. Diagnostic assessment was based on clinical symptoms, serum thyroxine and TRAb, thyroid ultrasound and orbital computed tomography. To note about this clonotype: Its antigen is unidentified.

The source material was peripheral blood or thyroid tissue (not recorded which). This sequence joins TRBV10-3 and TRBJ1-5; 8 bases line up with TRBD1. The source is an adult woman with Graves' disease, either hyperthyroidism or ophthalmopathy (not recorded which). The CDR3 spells CAISPDRENQPQHF. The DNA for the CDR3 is TGTGCCATCAGCCCGGACAGGGAGAATCAGCCCCAGCATTTT.